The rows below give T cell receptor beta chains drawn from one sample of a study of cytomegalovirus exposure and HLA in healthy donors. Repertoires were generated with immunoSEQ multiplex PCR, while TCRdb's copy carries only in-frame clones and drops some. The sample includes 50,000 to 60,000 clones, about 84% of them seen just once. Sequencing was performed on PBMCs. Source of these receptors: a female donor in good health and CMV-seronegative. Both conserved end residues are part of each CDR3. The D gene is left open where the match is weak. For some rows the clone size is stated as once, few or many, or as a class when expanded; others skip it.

CDR3 protein: CAVRGGGANTGELFF; J gene: TRBJ2-2; V gene: TRBV7-8; D gene: TRBD2; clone size: .
CDR3 protein: CASIRDINQPQHF; J gene: TRBJ1-5; V gene: TRBV2; D gene: .; clone size: .
CDR3 protein: CASSVELLTYEQFF; J gene: TRBJ2-1; V gene: TRBV9; D gene: .; clone size: .
CDR3 protein: CASSGGQDEKLFF; J gene: TRBJ1-4; V gene: TRBV5-4; D gene: TRBD1; clone size: .
CDR3 protein: CASRAGGIRNEQFF; J gene: TRBJ2-1; V gene: TRBV6-5; D gene: TRBD2; clone size: .
CDR3 protein: CASSLQPGQNTGELFF; J gene: TRBJ2-2; V gene: TRBV7-2; D gene: .; clone size: few
CDR3 protein: CASSAGTGITYEQYF; J gene: TRBJ2-7; V gene: TRBV9; D gene: TRBD1; clone size: .
CDR3 protein: CASSDEASNSPLHF; J gene: TRBJ1-6; V gene: TRBV2; D gene: .; clone size: .
CDR3 protein: CATSPQAGRGANVLTF; J gene: TRBJ2-6; V gene: TRBV15; D gene: .; clone size: .
CDR3 protein: CSASAGLEQYF; J gene: TRBJ2-7; V gene: TRBV20-1; D gene: .; clone size: .
CDR3 protein: CASSRDRGRQAFF; J gene: TRBJ1-1; V gene: TRBV5-5; D gene: TRBD1; clone size: medium-sized
CDR3 protein: CSVEGRGGTAYSGANVLTF; J gene: TRBJ2-6; V gene: TRBV29-1; D gene: .; clone size: .
CDR3 protein: CASSLPDRDDEKLFF; J gene: TRBJ1-4; V gene: TRBV4-1; D gene: TRBD1; clone size: .
CDR3 protein: CASSLPDREGTEAFF; J gene: TRBJ1-1; V gene: TRBV7-9; D gene: TRBD1; clone size: .